This T cell receptor (beta chain) was obtained from a study of blood T cell repertoires in COVID-19. Background on the study: COVID-19 samples, acute and convalescent, were from the United States, Italy and Spain.

This clone has a handful of counts. The identical CDR3 is also encoded by other nucleotide sequences in the sample. In the authors' methods: Amplifying reference gene primers gave estimates of nucleated cell counts. Sequencing was performed with immunoSEQ multiplex PCR; in TCRdb, only in-frame clones are kept and a portion is missing. V and J calls plus clone size are reproduced from that table; the DNA served to infer D and trimming. The repertoire includes about 27,000 clones, around 83% of them detected once, and about 25% sits in the top ten. In germline, CDR1 is LGHDT, CDR2 YNNKEL (reference sequence). The V gene lost 6 bases and the J gene lost 4 bases, with 6 bases spanning the gap. The CDR3 is made up of 11 amino acids.

Specimen: peripheral blood. The receptor comes from an older man with active COVID-19. V gene TRBV3-1 (or the pseudogene TRBV3-2) combines with J gene TRBJ1-1, with unresolved D. CDR3 DNA sequence: TGTGCCAGCAGGGGAGGCACTGAAGCTTTCTTT. This sequence encodes CASRGGTEAFF.